This section outlines one TCR beta chain sequence together with its context. The entry originates in a study of PD-L1 blockade in urothelial cancer. The data were produced by immunoSEQ multiplex PCR, yet TCRdb's version contains in-frame clones alone and is incomplete. The sample has more than 85,000 clones, 91% seen once. The V and J ends lost 3 bases and 6 bases, in that order; junction bases with no gene match: 14. In germline, CDR1 is SGHRS, CDR2 YFSETQ. The CDR3 consists of 17 residues. The rearrangement uses TRBV5-1 and TRBJ2-2; TRBD2 aligns across 7 bases. The specimen comprised PBMCs, sampled around atezolizumab (anti-PD-L1) treatment. This receptor was obtained from a woman older than 75 with urothelial cancer. CDR3 sequence (DNA): TGCGCCAGCAGCTCCGGACTAGTCCCCGTACTGGCCGGGGAGCTGTTTTTT. Translation: CASSSGLVPVLAGELFF. The variable domain in full, completed from reference TRBV5-1 and TRBJ2-2, reads KAGVTQTPRYLIKTRGQQVTLSCSPISGHRSVSWYQQTPGQGLQFLFEYFSETQRNKGNFPGRFSGRQFSNSRSEMNVSTLELGDSALYLCASSSGLVPVLAGELFFGEGSRLTVL.